These 29 T cell receptor beta chains originate from one sample sequenced in a study of identical twins. One entry per CDR3 protein results from TCRdb running MiXCR on the 5' RACE reads. In the table there are hundreds of thousands of distinct CDR3 sequences, around a sixth of which are singletons. In addition, the sample was reused for a study of T cells expressing NK-cell markers.

Sequenced: PBMCs. These receptors were obtained from a woman aged 18 to 35 in good health.

This sequence joins TRBV6-6 and TRBJ1-6, with D possibly TRBD1 on 6 matching bases. The CDR3 extends over 13 amino acids. Deletions cut 2 bases from V and 13 bases from J, with 12 bases between. Germline V CDR1 and CDR2: MNHNY, SVGAGI (reference sequence). The CDR3 DNA reads as TGTGCCAGCAGTTACACCCGACAGGAGCCCCTCCACTTT. Translation gives CASSYTRQEPLHF.

This clonotype was counted many times. The chain uses TRBV12-3 or TRBV12-4 and TRBJ1-2; D is unclear. V lost 6 bases to trimming and J lost 6 bases, with 14 bases between them. This CDR3 comprises 13 residues. The CDR3 is CASSRRADNGYTF. CDR3 DNA: TGTGCCAGCAGCCGTCGCGCCGACAATGGCTACACCTTC.

V usage is TRBV7-9 and J usage is TRBJ2-7, with 10 bases matching TRBD2. This CDR3 region has 15 residues. Trimming removed 6 bases from V and 3 bases from J; junction bases left unmatched: 8. Per the germline V gene, CDR1 is SEHNR and CDR2 is FQNEAQ (reference sequence). The CDR3 bases are TGTGCCAGCAGGATGGGGACTAGCGAGTTCTACGAGCAGTACTTC. Translated: CASRMGTSEFYEQYF.

This clonotype was picked up a small number of times. The chain links TRBV6-2 or TRBV6-3 to TRBJ2-1; 13 bases are a match to TRBD2. With 8 bases clipped from V and 6 bases from J, the junction kept 4 bases outside the gene matches. CDR1 MNHEY and CDR2 SVGEGT come from the germline V gene. The CDR3 runs to 14 residues. The CDR3 sequence is CASGGLAGTNEQFF. CDR3 coding DNA: TGTGCCAGCGGGGGACTAGCGGGAACCAATGAGCAGTTCTTC.

The chain uses TRBV6-2 or TRBV6-3 and TRBJ1-1; D is perhaps TRBD1 (5 bases). Germline V gene sequence: CDR1 MNHEY, CDR2 SVGEGT. Trimming took 1 base from V and 3 from J, leaving 15 bases between them. This CDR3 is built from 16 residues. This CDR3 reads CASSYWFGQWDTEAFF. DNA of the CDR3: TGTGCCAGCAGTTACTGGTTCGGACAATGGGACACTGAAGCTTTCTTT.

This clonotype was counted a few times. V usage is TRBV6-6 and J usage is TRBJ2-1; TRBD2 is a possible D gene (6 bases). The CDR3 length is 12 residues. Germline assignment: CDR1 MNHNY and CDR2 SVGAGI (reference sequence). Trimming took off 4 bases at V and 10 bases at J, with 11 bases between the two ends. CDR3 residues: CASSSPAGEQFF. The DNA for the CDR3 is TGTGCCAGCAGTTCGCCGGCGGGGGAGCAGTTCTTC.

This clonotype was observed at least ten times. The chain joins TRBV18 to TRBJ1-1; D perhaps matches TRBD1 (5 bases). The CDR3 is 14 amino acids. Per the germline V gene, CDR1 is KGHSH and CDR2 is LQKENI. V was cut by 4 bases and J by 4 bases, with 13 bases left in between. CDR3 DNA sequence: TGTGCCAGCTCACTGATGGGCGGGACCACTGAAGCTTTCTTT. Protein product: CASSLMGGTTEAFF. Full variable domain (remainder filled in from reference TRBV18 and TRBJ1-1): NAGVMQNPRHLVRRRGQEARLRCSPMKGHSHVYWYRQLPEEGLKFMVYLQKENIIDESGMPKERFSAEFPKEGPSILRIQQVVRGDSAAYFCASSLMGGTTEAFFGQGTRLTVV.

This clonotype was found a few times. V usage is TRBV7-9 and J usage is TRBJ1-4, with 8 bases that match TRBD1. With V trimmed by 1 base and J by 8 bases, 9 bases remained unmatched. CDR1 SEHNR and CDR2 FQNEAQ come from the germline V gene (reference sequence). The CDR3 spans 16 residues. The DNA of the CDR3 is TGTGCCAGCAGCTTAGGACAGGGGATAATCAGGGAAAAACTGTTTTTT. Its translation is CASSLGQGIIREKLFF. The entire variable domain, with the rest obtained from reference TRBV7-9 and TRBJ1-4, is as follows: DTGVSQNPRHKITKRGQNVTFRCDPISEHNRLYWYRQTLGQGPEFLTYFQNEAQLEKSRLLSDRFSAERPKGSFSTLEIQRTEQGDSAMYLCASSLGQGIIREKLFFGSGTQLSVL.

Ten or more counts support this clonotype. This chain uses TRBV12-3 or TRBV12-4 with TRBJ2-5; the match to TRBD2 covers 10 bases. The CDR3 runs 17 residues. Trimming took 2 bases from V and 5 from J; bases not matched to a gene: 11. CDR3 nucleotides: TGTGCCAGCAGTTTATCAGTTGCTAGCGGGGGCTTGGAGACCCAGTACTTC. It encodes CASSLSVASGGLETQYF.

A few counts support this clonotype. J is TRBJ1-6 and V is TRBV6-5, with 11 bases matching TRBD1. Unmatched junction bases numbered 16, after V lost 0 bases and J lost 15 bases. This CDR3 contains 18 residues. The germline V gene has CDR1 MNHEY and CDR2 SVGAGI. The CDR3 region is CASSYSRLGTGGIPGLHF. DNA of the CDR3: TGTGCCAGCAGTTACTCGAGATTAGGGACAGGGGGGATTCCGGGCCTCCACTTT.

In this sample, this clonotype turned up a few times. The CDR3 DNA reads TGCAGTGCGGGGGTCCAAGAGACCCAGTACTTC. This codes for CSAGVQETQYF. The rearrangement joins TRBV20-1 to TRBJ2-5, with D perhaps being TRBD1 or TRBD2 (5 bases each). V dropped 6 bases and J dropped 1 base, with 6 bases sitting between them. The CDR3 consists of 11 residues. The germline V gene encodes CDR1 DFQATT and CDR2 SNEGSKA (reference sequence).

This clonotype was detected many times. The J gene is TRBJ1-6, the V gene TRBV6-1, with D tentatively TRBD1 (6 bases). The CDR3 has 15 residues. Germline CDR1 reads MNHNS; CDR2 reads SASEGT. The ends were cut back, 5 bases at V and 11 bases at J, with 19 bases in the middle. In nucleotides, the CDR3 is TGTGCCAGCAGTCCACCAACTGACAGGAGGACACCCCTCCACTTT. This translates into CASSPPTDRRTPLHF.

The sample holds a few counts of this clonotype. This chain joins TRBV7-3 and TRBJ2-2, with TRBD1 identical over 8 bases. The CDR3 has 17 residues. Germline V gives CDR1 SGHTA, CDR2 FQGTGA. Losses at the gene ends were 5 bases for V and 2 bases for J; bases not matched to a gene: 10. CDR3: CASSKIPGQDNTGELFF. CDR3 nucleotides: TGTGCCAGCAGCAAAATACCGGGACAGGACAACACCGGGGAGCTGTTTTTT.

The rearrangement joins TRBV6-5 to TRBJ2-7; 7 bases fit TRBD1. The V and J ends lost 2 bases and 6 bases, in that order; junction bases with no gene match: 10. The CDR3 spans 15 residues. The V gene's germline CDR1 is MNHEY and CDR2 SVGAGI. CDR3 sequence: CASSYTKTGIGEQYF. CDR3 nucleotides: TGTGCCAGCAGTTACACAAAGACAGGGATAGGCGAGCAGTACTTC.

This chain joins TRBV5-1 and TRBJ1-2, with D uncertain. Germline CDR1 SGHRS, CDR2 YFSETQ. The V and J ends lost 3 bases and 7 bases respectively, with 7 bases between them. CDR3 length: 11 residues. CDR3 bases: TGCGCCAGCAGCTGGGGAGGTGGCTACACCTTC. It codes for CASSWGGGYTF.

In its sample, this clonotype was seen once. The chain links TRBV24-1 to TRBJ2-3; D is perhaps TRBD1 or TRBD2 (7 bases each). The V and J ends lost 5 bases and 5 bases respectively, with 25 bases between them. Germline V gives CDR1 KGHDR, CDR2 SFDVKD. CDR3 length equals 18 residues. This CDR3 is CATSALLGGGRRGDTQYF. The CDR3 DNA is TGTGCCACCAGTGCCCTCTTAGGGGGCGGGAGAAGGGGAGATACGCAGTATTTT.

The gene calls are TRBV5-4 and TRBJ2-7; D unresolved. CDR1 and CDR2 from the germline V gene are SGHNT and YYREEE (reference sequence). V lost 0 bases and J lost 7, with 11 bases in between. This CDR3 is 13 amino acids long. Here the CDR3 DNA reads TGTGCCAGCAGCTTGGACGCACAGCTGGAGCAGTACTTC. Residues: CASSLDAQLEQYF.

This clonotype turned up a few times. This chain links TRBV7-9 with TRBJ2-7; D is possibly TRBD1 (7 bases). The CDR3 is 12 amino acids. The germline gives CDR1 SEHNR, CDR2 FQNEAQ (reference sequence). Trimming took off 11 bases at V and 2 bases at J, with 13 bases between the two ends. CDR3: CAGGTATYEQYF. CDR3 nucleotides: TGTGCCGGGGGGACAGCCACCTACGAGCAGTACTTC.

This clonotype was observed a few times. The rearrangement uses TRBV11-2 and TRBJ1-6, with 10 bases identical to TRBD1. Germline CDR1 SGHAT, CDR2 FQNNGV. V dropped 8 bases and J dropped 7; count of bases not matched to a gene: 8. The CDR3 runs 15 residues. CDR3 sequence reads: CASGIPGQGNSPLHF. For the CDR3, the DNA is TGTGCCAGCGGGATACCGGGACAGGGGAATTCACCCCTCCACTTT.

This clonotype was found many times. This chain uses TRBV20-1 with TRBJ2-5; 10 nucleotides match TRBD2. Germline assignment: CDR1 DFQATT and CDR2 SNEGSKA (reference sequence). The length of the CDR3 is 14 residues. J gave up 4 bases and V 7 bases, and 9 bases lay outside the gene matches. The CDR3 sequence: CSGHLAGVTETQYF. In nucleotides, the CDR3 is TGCAGTGGCCACCTAGCGGGAGTAACAGAGACCCAGTACTTC.

This clonotype was counted only a few times. Its ends do not fully match the called genes, so a read error is possible. The chain uses TRBV20-1 and TRBJ2-2; D gene ambiguous. The V gene's germline CDR1 is DFQATT and CDR2 SNEGSKA (reference sequence). This CDR3 is 12 amino acids long. The DNA of the CDR3 is TGCAGTGCTGGAGAGAACACCGGGGAGCTGTTTTTT. Residues: CSAGENTGELFF.

This clonotype was picked up a small number of times. The V gene is TRBV20-1, the J gene TRBJ2-7, with 9 bases fitting TRBD1. CDR3 length: 13 residues. Germline-derived CDR1 and CDR2 are DFQATT and SNEGSKA (reference sequence). J was trimmed by 6 bases and V by 2 bases; bases with no gene match: 5. This CDR3 reads CSARLQGAGEQYF. The DNA for the CDR3 is TGCAGTGCTAGACTACAGGGGGCAGGCGAGCAGTACTTC.

This chain links TRBV5-1 with TRBJ2-1; possible D gene TRBD2, 5 bases. Trimming took 0 bases from V and 4 from J, leaving 23 bases between them. The CDR3 runs 19 residues. Germline V gene data show CDR1 as SGHRS and CDR2 as YFSETQ. The CDR3: CASSLGAQRLSALYNEQFF. The CDR3 DNA follows: TGCGCCAGCAGCTTGGGGGCTCAGCGGCTTTCGGCCCTATACAATGAGCAGTTCTTC.

This clonotype appeared a few times. This chain joins TRBV10-3 and TRBJ2-1; the D is unclear. This CDR3 comprises 13 residues. V lost 0 bases and J 9 bases, leaving 9 bases between the germline ends. CDR1 ENHRY and CDR2 SYGVKD come from the germline V gene. CDR3 in DNA: TGTGCCATCAGTGAGTCGGAGAGGATTGAGCAGTTCTTC. This translates into CAISESERIEQFF.

The CDR3 loop reads CASSPRGAGEGETQYF. CDR3 in DNA: TGTGCCAGTAGTCCCCGTGGAGCGGGAGAGGGAGAGACCCAGTACTTC. The gene calls are TRBV19 and TRBJ2-5; 8 positions agree with TRBD2. This CDR3 is built from 16 residues. Germline assignment: CDR1 LNHDA and CDR2 SQIVND (reference sequence). V shed 5 bases, J shed 4 bases, and the junction held 12 bases outside the gene matches.

This clonotype was seen more than once but under ten times. The CDR3, as DNA: TGCAGTGCTAAACCGGGCGCAGTCAATGAAAAACTGTTTTTT. Its protein product is CSAKPGAVNEKLFF. J is TRBJ1-4 and V is TRBV20-1; no firm D call. The ends were cut back, 4 bases at V and 5 bases at J, with 14 bases in the middle. Germline V CDR1 and CDR2: DFQATT, SNEGSKA (reference sequence). The CDR3 has 14 amino acids.

This clonotype was found a few times. The chain recombines TRBV6-2 or TRBV6-3 with TRBJ1-1, with 10 nucleotides matching TRBD1. Trimming cost V 5 bases and J 4 bases; bases outside gene matches: 13. CDR3 length: 17 residues. Germline V gene sequence: CDR1 MNHEY, CDR2 SVGEGT. CDR3 in amino acids: CASSRHRDRGAPTEAFF. For the CDR3, the DNA is TGTGCCAGCAGTCGTCACCGGGACAGGGGCGCCCCCACTGAAGCTTTCTTT.

J is TRBJ1-6 and V is TRBV2, with D possibly matching TRBD1 (5 bases). This CDR3 has 15 amino acids. CDR1 SNHLY and CDR2 FYNNEI come from the germline V gene. V lost 3 bases and J 5 bases, leaving 11 bases between the germline ends. CDR3 loop: CASSDRGRNNSPLHF. The DNA for the CDR3 is TGTGCCAGCAGTGATCGGGGACGCAATAATTCACCCCTCCACTTT.

V and J are TRBV10-3 and TRBJ2-1; either TRBD1 or TRBD2 may fit D (6 bases each). The germline CDR1 and CDR2 sequences are ENHRY and SYGVKD. This CDR3 region has 16 residues. V lost 4 bases to trimming and J lost 6 bases, with 19 bases between them. CDR3 loop: CAISGPSGGRGNEQFF. The DNA for the CDR3 is TGTGCCATCAGTGGCCCCTCCGGGGGCCGGGGCAATGAGCAGTTCTTC.